Given below is one TCR beta chain in context. The sample comes from a study of blood T cell repertoires in COVID-19. Study-level background: Material from acute and convalescent COVID-19 was sourced from the United States, Italy and Spain.

The table came from immunoSEQ multiplex PCR; TCRdb's copy has only in-frame clones and leaves some out. The sample has about 230,000 clones, about nine tenths seen once; the top ten hold about 9.9%. The CDR3 extends over 15 amino acids. Germline-derived CDR1 and CDR2 are SGHNT and YYREEE (reference sequence). V trimming: 2 bases; J trimming: 0 bases; junction bases outside the gene matches: 3. Enrollment of patients from Seattle took place during active infection, with longitudinal follow-up. This receptor was identified in a man aged 50 or older with COVID-19, enrolled during active disease. This chain links TRBV5-4 with TRBJ2-3; the match to TRBD1 covers 7 bases. The specimen was peripheral blood. The CDR3 reads CASSLGRGSTDTQYF. The CDR3 nucleotides read TGTGCCAGCAGCTTAGGCAGGGGGAGCACAGATACGCAGTATTTT.